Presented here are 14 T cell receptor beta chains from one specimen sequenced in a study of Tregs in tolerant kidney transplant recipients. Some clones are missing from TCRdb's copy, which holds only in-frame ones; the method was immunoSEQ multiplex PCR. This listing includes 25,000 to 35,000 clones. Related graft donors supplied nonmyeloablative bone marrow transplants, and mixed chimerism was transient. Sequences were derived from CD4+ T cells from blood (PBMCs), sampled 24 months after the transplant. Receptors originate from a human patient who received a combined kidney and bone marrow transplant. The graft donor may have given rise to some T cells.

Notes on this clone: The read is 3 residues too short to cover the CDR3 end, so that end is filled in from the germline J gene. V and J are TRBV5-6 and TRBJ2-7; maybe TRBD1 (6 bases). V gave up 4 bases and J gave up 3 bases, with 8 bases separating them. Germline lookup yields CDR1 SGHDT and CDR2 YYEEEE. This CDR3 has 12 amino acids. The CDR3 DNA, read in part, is TGTGCCAGCAGCAGGACAGACTACGAG. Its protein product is CASSRTDYE. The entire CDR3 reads CASSRTDYEQYF.

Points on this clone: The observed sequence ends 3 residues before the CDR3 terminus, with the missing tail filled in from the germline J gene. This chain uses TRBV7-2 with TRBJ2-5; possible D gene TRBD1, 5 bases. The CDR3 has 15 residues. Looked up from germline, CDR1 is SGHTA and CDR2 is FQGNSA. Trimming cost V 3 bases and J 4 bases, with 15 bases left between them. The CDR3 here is CASSFRAGNGETQYF. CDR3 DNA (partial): TGTGCCAGCAGCTTTCGGGCAGGGAACGGAGAGACC.

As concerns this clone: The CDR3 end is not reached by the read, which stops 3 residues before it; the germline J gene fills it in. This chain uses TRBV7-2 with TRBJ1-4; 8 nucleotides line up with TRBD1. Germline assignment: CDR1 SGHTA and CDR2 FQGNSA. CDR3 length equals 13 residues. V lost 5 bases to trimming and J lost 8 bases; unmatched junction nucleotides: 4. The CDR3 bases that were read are TGTGCCAGCAGCCAGGGGGCGCGGGAAAAA. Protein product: CASSQGAREK. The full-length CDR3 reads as CASSQGAREKLFF.

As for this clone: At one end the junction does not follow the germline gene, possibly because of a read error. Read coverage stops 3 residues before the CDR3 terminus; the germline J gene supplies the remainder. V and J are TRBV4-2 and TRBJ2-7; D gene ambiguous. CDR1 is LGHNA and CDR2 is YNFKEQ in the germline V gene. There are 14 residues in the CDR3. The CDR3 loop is CASSQVSTSYEQYF. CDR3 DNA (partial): TGCGCCAGCAGCCAAGTAAGCACCTCCTACGAG.

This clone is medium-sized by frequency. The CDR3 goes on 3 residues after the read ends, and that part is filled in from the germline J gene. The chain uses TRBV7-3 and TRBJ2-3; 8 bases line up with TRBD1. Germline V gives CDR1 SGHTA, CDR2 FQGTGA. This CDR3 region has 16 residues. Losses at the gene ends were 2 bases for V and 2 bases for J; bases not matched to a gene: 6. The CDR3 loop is CASSLGTGSFTDTQYF. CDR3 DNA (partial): TGTGCCAGCAGCTTAGGGACAGGTTCTTTCACAGATACG.

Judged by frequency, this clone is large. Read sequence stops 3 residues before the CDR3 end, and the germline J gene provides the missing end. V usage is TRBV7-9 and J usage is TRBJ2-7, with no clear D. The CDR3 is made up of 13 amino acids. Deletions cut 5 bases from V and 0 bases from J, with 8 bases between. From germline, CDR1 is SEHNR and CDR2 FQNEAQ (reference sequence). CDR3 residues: CASSPGRSYEQYF. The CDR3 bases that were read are TGTGCCAGCAGCCCAGGTCGCTCCTACGAG.

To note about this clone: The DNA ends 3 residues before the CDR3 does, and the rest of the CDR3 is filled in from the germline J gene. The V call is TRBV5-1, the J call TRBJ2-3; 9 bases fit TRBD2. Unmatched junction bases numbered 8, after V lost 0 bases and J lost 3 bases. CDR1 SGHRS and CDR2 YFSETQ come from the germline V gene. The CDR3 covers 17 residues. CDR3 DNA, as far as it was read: TGCGCCAGCAGCTTGGTCCCTAGCGGGACCAATACAGATACG. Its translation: CASSLVPSGTNTDT. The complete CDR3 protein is CASSLVPSGTNTDTQYF.

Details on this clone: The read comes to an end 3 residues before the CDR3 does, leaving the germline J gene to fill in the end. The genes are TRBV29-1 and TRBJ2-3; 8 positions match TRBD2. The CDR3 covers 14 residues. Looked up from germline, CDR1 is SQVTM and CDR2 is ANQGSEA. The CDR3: CAGGRRAGTDTQYF. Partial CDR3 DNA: TGCGCGGGGGGTAGGAGGGCAGGGACAGATACG.

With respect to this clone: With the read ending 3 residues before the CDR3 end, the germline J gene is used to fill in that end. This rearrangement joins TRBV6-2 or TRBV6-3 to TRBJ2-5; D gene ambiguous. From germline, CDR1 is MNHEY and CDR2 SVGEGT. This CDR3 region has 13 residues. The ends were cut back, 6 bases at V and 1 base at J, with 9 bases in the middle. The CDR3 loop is CASSSPLQETQYF. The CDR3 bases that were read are TGTGCCAGCAGCTCTCCCCTCCAAGAGACC.

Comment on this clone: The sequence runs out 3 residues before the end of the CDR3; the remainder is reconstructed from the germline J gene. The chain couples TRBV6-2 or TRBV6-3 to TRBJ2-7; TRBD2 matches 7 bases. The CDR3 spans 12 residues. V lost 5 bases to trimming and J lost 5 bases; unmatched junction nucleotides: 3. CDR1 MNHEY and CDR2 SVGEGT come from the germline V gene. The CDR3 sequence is CASSRGGDEQYF. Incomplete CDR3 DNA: TGTGCCAGCAGTAGGGGAGGGGACGAG.

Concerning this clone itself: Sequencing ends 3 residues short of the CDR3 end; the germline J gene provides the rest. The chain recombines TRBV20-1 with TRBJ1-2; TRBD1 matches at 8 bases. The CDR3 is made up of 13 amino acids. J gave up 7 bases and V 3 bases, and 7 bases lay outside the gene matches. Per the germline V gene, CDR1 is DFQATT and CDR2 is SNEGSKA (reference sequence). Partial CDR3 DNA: TGCAGTGCTAGGTTACAGGGGGTGGGTGGC. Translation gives CSARLQGVGG. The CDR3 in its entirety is CSARLQGVGGYTF.

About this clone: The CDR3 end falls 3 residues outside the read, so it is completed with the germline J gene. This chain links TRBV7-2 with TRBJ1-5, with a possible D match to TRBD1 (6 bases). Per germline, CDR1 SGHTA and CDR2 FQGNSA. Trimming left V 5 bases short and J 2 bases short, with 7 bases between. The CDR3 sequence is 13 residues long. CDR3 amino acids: CASSEGGNQPQHF. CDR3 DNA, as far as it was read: TGTGCCAGCAGCGAGGGGGGCAATCAGCCC.

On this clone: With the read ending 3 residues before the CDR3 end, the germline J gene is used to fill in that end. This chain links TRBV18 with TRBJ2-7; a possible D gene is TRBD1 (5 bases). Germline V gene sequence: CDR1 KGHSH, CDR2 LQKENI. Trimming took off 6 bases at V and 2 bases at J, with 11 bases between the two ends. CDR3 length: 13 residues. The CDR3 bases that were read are TGTGCCAGCTCCACAGGTACTACCTACGAG. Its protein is CASSTGTTYE. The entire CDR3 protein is CASSTGTTYEQYF.

The CDR3: CASSRRYGTGETQYF. The sequenced part of the CDR3 DNA is TGTGCCAGCAGCCGGAGATACGGGACAGGGGAGACC. This chain links TRBV7-9 with TRBJ2-5; TRBD1 matches 9 bases. The read ends 3 residues before the CDR3 terminus; that terminus is restored from the germline J gene. The CDR3 sequence is 15 residues long. Germline loops: CDR1 SEHNR, CDR2 FQNEAQ (reference sequence). V trimming: 5 bases; J trimming: 5 bases; junction bases outside the gene matches: 9.